The 23 T cell receptor beta chains presented below share a single source sample, sequenced in a study of T cell repertoires in cytomegalovirus infection. Their recognized antigens are unknown. In TCRdb, the reads were re-called with MiXCR into one record per CDR3 protein. This sample has about 830,000 distinct CDR3 sequences, with approximately 30% found just once. The sample was cultured CD8+ T cells from PBMCs, taken from culture after CMV antigen stimulation. The source of these receptors is a human donor in good health (CMV status not recorded). Some clones in this sample may be carry-over from other donors' samples.

The sample holds a few counts of this clonotype. The chain employs TRBV5-6 and TRBJ2-7; D gene unclear. Germline V lookup: CDR1 SGHDT, CDR2 YYEEEE. The CDR3 totals 11 residues. Trimming stripped 0 bases from V and 5 bases from J, with 3 bases between. The CDR3 coding sequence is TGTGCCAGCAGCTTGGATGACGAGCAGTACTTC. Amino acids: CASSLDDEQYF.

The chain is built from TRBV23-1 and TRBJ2-3; TRBD1 agrees at 7 bases. TRBV23-1 is treated as an ORF (open reading frame) with a function not yet certain. The CDR3 length is 18 residues. V shed 3 bases, J shed 3 bases, and the junction held 15 bases outside the gene matches. The CDR3 region is CASSHGLEGARGTDTQYF. The CDR3 region has the DNA TGCGCCAGCAGTCATGGGTTAGAGGGGGCGAGAGGAACAGATACGCAGTATTTT.

This clonotype was recorded a few times. The chain couples TRBV14 to TRBJ2-7; D gene unclear. V was clipped by 2 bases and J by 3 bases, with 8 bases between them. Per germline, CDR1 SGHDN and CDR2 FVKESK. The CDR3 consists of 13 residues. The CDR3 bases are TGTGCCAGCAGCCAAATCCTCTTCTACGAGCAGTACTTC. Amino acids: CASSQILFYEQYF.

The chain links TRBV24-1 to TRBJ2-2; D is uncertain. CDR3 length equals 16 residues. Germline lookup yields CDR1 KGHDR and CDR2 SFDVKD. Trimming removed 5 bases at V and 2 bases at J, with 14 bases between. CDR3 region: CATSVVDRINTGELFF. The CDR3 DNA reads TGTGCCACCAGTGTCGTGGACCGAATTAACACCGGGGAGCTGTTTTTT.

V is TRBV4-1 and J is TRBJ2-7; D is unclear. CDR1 is MGHRA, CDR2 YSYEKL, per germline. V was pared by 3 bases and J by 0 bases, with 6 bases between. The CDR3 is 13 amino acids. The CDR3 loop reads CASSQMGSYEQYF. CDR3 DNA sequence: TGCGCCAGCAGCCAGATGGGCTCCTACGAGCAGTACTTC.

This clonotype showed up just a few times. V gene TRBV27 combines with J gene TRBJ1-5; 9 nucleotides agree with TRBD1. This CDR3 is built from 14 residues. Looked up from germline, CDR1 is MNHEY and CDR2 is SMNVEV (reference sequence). Losses at the gene ends were 5 bases for V and 7 bases for J; bases not matched to a gene: 6. DNA of the CDR3: TGTGCCAGCAGTCCCGGGACAGGGACCCAGCCCCAGCATTTT. Protein: CASSPGTGTQPQHF.

This clonotype came up a few times. The DNA of the CDR3 is TGTGCCAGCAGGCCCCCCGGGACAGGGTATTCACCCCTCCACTTT. It yields the protein CASRPPGTGYSPLHF. The V and J genes are TRBV12-3 or TRBV12-4 and TRBJ1-6, with 9 positions matching TRBD1. The CDR3 covers 15 residues. The V segment lost 6 bases and the J segment 8 bases; nucleotides outside the gene matches: 8.

This clonotype was detected a few times. The rearrangement links TRBV15 to TRBJ2-2, with D tentatively TRBD1 (6 bases). Germline CDR1 LNHNV, CDR2 YYDKDF (reference sequence). The V end was cut by 0 bases, the J end by 2 bases, with 13 bases between. The CDR3 has 17 amino acids. The CDR3 DNA sequence: TGTGCCACCAGCAGAGATGGAACAGGGATAAACACCGGGGAGCTGTTTTTT. This gives the protein CATSRDGTGINTGELFF.

On this clonotype: A much larger clone lies a single base off, so this may be a read error. The CDR3 protein is CASSPAGGQIGELFF. The DNA for the CDR3 is TGTGCCAGCAGTCCCGCCGGGGGACAGATCGGGGAGCTGTTTTTT. The chain carries TRBV7-2 and TRBJ2-2, with D tentatively TRBD1 (7 bases). Trimming took 6 bases from V and 7 from J, leaving 18 bases between them. Germline assignment: CDR1 SGHTA and CDR2 FQGNSA. The CDR3 extends over 15 amino acids.

V gene TRBV2 combines with J gene TRBJ2-1, with 11 bases that match TRBD1. The CDR3 consists of 16 residues. Germline CDR1 SNHLY, CDR2 FYNNEI. V shed 6 bases and J 5 bases; nucleotides not matched to a gene: 9. This chain's CDR3 is CASSPTPGQGDNEQFF. The CDR3, as DNA: TGTGCCAGCAGCCCTACCCCGGGACAGGGGGACAATGAGCAGTTCTTC. Full variable domain (remainder filled in from reference TRBV2 and TRBJ2-1): EPEVTQTPSHQVTQMGQEVILRCVPISNHLYFYWYRQILGQKVEFLVSFYNNEISEKSEIFDDQFSVERPDGSNFTLKIRSTKLEDSAMYFCASSPTPGQGDNEQFFGPGTRLTVL.

The CDR3, as DNA: TGCAGCGTTGAAGAATACGGCTACGAGCAGTACTTC. Its protein is CSVEEYGYEQYF. The chain recombines TRBV29-1 with TRBJ2-7; D is ambiguous. Trimming left V 0 bases short and J 3 bases short, with 6 bases between. The CDR3 contains 12 residues. Germline V gene sequence: CDR1 SQVTM, CDR2 ANQGSEA.

The J gene is TRBJ1-1, the V gene TRBV2, with D hard to call. The germline V gene encodes CDR1 SNHLY and CDR2 FYNNEI. The CDR3 is 15 amino acids. CDR3 DNA: TGTGTCACCCTCGGCTTTACTACCTCCGTCGCTGAAGCTTTCTTT. The encoded protein is CVTLGFTTSVAEAFF.

The chain carries TRBV7-9 and TRBJ1-1, with 7 bases fitting TRBD1. V shed 0 bases and J 6 bases; nucleotides not matched to a gene: 10. The CDR3 covers 16 residues. CDR1 SEHNR and CDR2 FQNEAQ come from the germline V gene (reference sequence). The DNA for the CDR3 is TGTGCCAGCAGCTTAGCTCTGCGGCAGGGGGATTCTGAAGCTTTCTTT. Translation gives CASSLALRQGDSEAFF.

Regarding this clonotype: An end of the junction does not agree with germline; a read error may underlie this. The rearrangement links TRBV6-2 or TRBV6-3 to TRBJ2-2, with D tentatively TRBD1 (6 bases). The CDR3 runs to 15 residues. Germline values: CDR1 MNHEY, CDR2 SVGEGT. This chain's CDR3 is CASIPRGLDTGKLFF. DNA for the CDR3: TGTGCCAGCATCCCGAGGGGGTTGGACACCGGGAAGCTGTTTTTT.

The CDR3 DNA is TGTGCCAGCAGTTATCGGCCAAATGGGTACTATGGCTACACCTTC. Translating it yields CASSYRPNGYYGYTF. The chain recombines TRBV6-5 with TRBJ1-2; D uncertain. The CDR3 spans 15 residues. With 3 bases removed from V and 3 bases from J, the gap between germline ends came to 14 bases. Germline lookup yields CDR1 MNHEY and CDR2 SVGAGI.

As for this clonotype: This may stem from a read error, because a much larger clone lies one nucleotide away. The chain couples TRBV7-2 to TRBJ2-1, with D possibly TRBD1 on 5 matching bases. Germline V CDR1 and CDR2: SGHTA, FQGNSA. The CDR3 is 12 residues long. V dropped 4 bases and J dropped 10 bases, with 11 bases sitting between them. The CDR3 DNA follows: TGTGCCAGCAGCTATACGACAGAGGAGCAGTTCTTC. Amino acids: CASSYTTEEQFF.

The chain has TRBV12-3 or TRBV12-4 and TRBJ2-5; possibly TRBD2 for D (6 bases). The CDR3 length is 16 residues. V was pared by 6 bases and J by 5 bases, with 22 bases between. CDR3 loop: CASSPTGTRGWETQYF. In DNA form, the CDR3 reads TGTGCCAGCAGCCCCACCGGGACTCGGGGATGGGAGACCCAGTACTTC.

This clonotype was picked up many times. CDR3 residues: CASSRGQGAYEQYV. CDR3 sequence (DNA): TGTGCCAGCAGCCGAGGACAGGGGGCCTACGAGCAGTACGTC. The chain links TRBV7-2 to TRBJ2-7; TRBD1 matches at 10 bases. After removal of 5 bases from V and 2 bases from J, the junction contained 3 bases not matched to a gene. CDR1 and CDR2 (germline): SGHTA, FQGNSA. CDR3 length: 14 residues.

The genes are TRBV6-1 and TRBJ2-1; D possibly corresponds to TRBD1 (5 bases). Deletions cut 3 bases from V and 8 bases from J, with 20 bases between. Germline lookup yields CDR1 MNHNS and CDR2 SASEGT. This CDR3 comprises 16 residues. Here the CDR3 DNA reads TGTGCCAGCAGTGATTTTGGTGCAGGGCCCTATGATGAGCAGTTCTTC. Translation gives CASSDFGAGPYDEQFF.

Details on this clonotype: One base away lies a much larger clone, so this may be a sequencing read error. This chain joins TRBV7-6 and TRBJ1-3; D not certain. The CDR3 sequence is 17 residues long. CDR1 and CDR2 from the germline V gene are SGHVS and FNYEAQ. This CDR3 reads CVSSPYRGRSDGNTIYF. The CDR3 DNA sequence: TGTGTCAGCAGCCCCTATCGCGGGCGCTCAGATGGAAACACCATATATTTT.

This sequence joins TRBV4-1 and TRBJ2-5; 7 bases are a match to TRBD2. After removal of 4 bases from V and 3 bases from J, the junction contained 5 bases not matched to a gene. The CDR3 is 14 residues long. Germline loops: CDR1 MGHRA, CDR2 YSYEKL. CDR3 sequence reads: CASSPYLAEETQYF. CDR3 in DNA: TGCGCCAGCAGCCCCTATCTAGCGGAAGAGACCCAGTACTTC.

The J gene is TRBJ2-2, the V gene TRBV29-1; D remains ambiguous. Germline V gives CDR1 SQVTM, CDR2 ANQGSEA. The CDR3 has 12 amino acids. Trimming removed 4 bases from V and 5 bases from J, with 8 bases in between. CDR3 residues: CSVGIGTGELFF. CDR3 nucleotides: TGCAGCGTTGGGATCGGGACCGGGGAGCTGTTTTTT.

This clonotype was recorded many times. The rearrangement uses TRBV7-2 and TRBJ2-7; D uncertain. Deletions cut 4 bases from V and 2 bases from J, with 12 bases between. Germline-derived CDR1 and CDR2 are SGHTA and FQGNSA. The CDR3 extends over 14 amino acids. DNA of the CDR3: TGTGCCAGCAGCTCATGGTCGGTAGCCTACGAGCAGTACTTC. Its translation is CASSSWSVAYEQYF.